Listed below are T cell receptor beta chains from one sample, sequenced in a study of blood T cell repertoires in COVID-19. The assay was immunoSEQ multiplex PCR, and TCRdb's table has in-frame clones only and misses some. The sample comprises fewer than 110,000 clones, 85% to 95% of which are singletons, and 5.7% rests with the top ten. Sequencing input: peripheral blood. These receptors came from a man between 45 and 60 years old with active COVID-19. Both conserved end residues are part of each CDR3. The D gene is left open where the match is weak. Only some rows state a clone size, as once, few, many or a class for expanded clones.

j_call d_call clone_size v_call cdr3_aa cdr3_nt
TRBJ2-5 - - TRBV27 CASSLSAPLPASQETQYF TGTGCCAGCAGTTTATCTGCCCCACTTCCCGCTTCCCAAGAGACCCAGTACTTC
TRBJ2-1 - once TRBV6-5 CASRDLGEQFF TGTGCCAGCAGAGACTTAGGCGAGCAGTTCTTC
TRBJ2-5 TRBD1 - TRBV2 CASSWDRLSETQYF TGTGCCAGCAGTTGGGACAGGTTGTCTGAGACCCAGTACTTC
TRBJ1-3 - - TRBV6-5 CASHSSGNTIYF TGTGCCAGCCACAGCTCTGGAAACACCATATATTTT
TRBJ2-3 - - TRBV28 CASLGRLADTQYF TGTGCCAGTCTGGGGCGCTTAGCAGATACGCAGTATTTT
TRBJ2-5 TRBD2 - TRBV14 CASSQRAGGLETQYF TGTGCCAGCAGCCAAAGAGCGGGAGGGTTAGAGACCCAGTACTTC
TRBJ2-7 TRBD2 - TRBV29-1 CSVVYIHLAAYEQYF TGCAGCGTCGTATACATACATCTAGCGGCGTACGAGCAGTACTTC
TRBJ2-2 - - TRBV25-1 CASSRNLGTTNTGELFF TGTGCCAGCAGTAGAAACCTCGGGACAACGAACACCGGGGAGCTGTTTTTT
TRBJ1-1 - - TRBV2 CASSAVAQNTEAFF TGTGCCAGCAGTGCCGTGGCCCAGAACACTGAAGCTTTCTTT
TRBJ2-1 TRBD2 - TRBV5-1 CASNGGSWAYNEQFF TGCGCCAGCAACGGCGGGAGCTGGGCCTACAATGAGCAGTTCTTC
TRBJ2-1 - - TRBV7-2 CASSRERAGDNEQFF TGTGCCAGCAGCCGGGAAAGGGCCGGCGATAACGAGCAGTTCTTC
TRBJ1-2 - once TRBV11-2 CASSLRGGDGYTF TGTGCCAGCAGCCTTCGAGGAGGGGATGGCTACACCTTC
TRBJ2-1 TRBD2 - TRBV27 CARLGDSGREPNEQFF TGTGCCAGGCTCGGGGATAGCGGGAGGGAACCCAATGAGCAGTTCTTC
TRBJ1-1 - - TRBV27 CASRLDRRNTEAFF TGTGCCAGCAGGCTCGACAGGAGGAACACTGAAGCTTTCTTT
TRBJ1-5 - - TRBV19 CASSPTGYQPQHF TGTGCCAGTAGTCCAACAGGGTATCAGCCCCAGCATTTT
TRBJ2-1 TRBD2 - TRBV7-8 CASSPRPSGRALYNEQFF TGTGCCAGCAGCCCAAGGCCTAGCGGGAGGGCCTTGTACAATGAGCAGTTCTTC
TRBJ2-7 - - TRBV3-1/TRBV3-2 CASSQDRVGEQYF TGTGCCAGCAGCCAAGACAGGGTAGGCGAGCAGTACTTC
TRBJ2-7 - - TRBV29-1 CSVETRLGVQEQYF TGCAGCGTTGAAACCCGGCTAGGGGTTCAAGAGCAGTACTTC
TRBJ2-2 - - TRBV27 CASSFERNTGELFF TGTGCCAGCAGTTTCGAGAGAAACACCGGGGAGCTGTTTTTT
TRBJ2-1 - few TRBV28 CASSPNGARLGQFF TGTGCCAGCAGTCCTAATGGGGCCCGACTAGGGCAGTTCTTC
TRBJ1-4 - - TRBV7-9 CASSGGSEKLFF TGTGCCAGCAGCGGGGGGAGTGAAAAACTGTTTTTT
TRBJ1-1 - - TRBV7-9 CASSLTAGQSQAFF TGTGCCAGCAGCCTGACCGCCGGACAGAGTCAGGCTTTCTTT
TRBJ2-1 TRBD2 - TRBV19 CASSPPPGAPGGLYNEQFF TGTGCCAGTAGTCCACCCCCGGGGGCTCCGGGGGGGCTCTACAATGAGCAGTTCTTC
TRBJ1-6 - - TRBV5-1 CASSPDGDTFYNSPLHF TGCGCCAGCAGCCCGGATGGGGACACCTTCTATAATTCACCCCTCCACTTT
TRBJ1-2 - - TRBV28 CASSTDKLDGYTF TGTGCCAGCAGTACGGACAAGTTAGATGGCTACACCTTC
TRBJ2-6 - - TRBV28 CASSLFLFGRTGANVLTF TGTGCCAGCAGTTTATTTTTGTTTGGGAGGACTGGGGCCAACGTCCTGACTTTC
TRBJ1-1 - - TRBV4-2 CASELRLCTEAFF TGTGCCAGCGAGCTGAGGTTGTGTACTGAAGCTTTCTTT
TRBJ1-5 - - TRBV4-1 CASSDAGSGQPQHF TGCGCCAGCAGCGACGCGGGGAGCGGTCAGCCCCAGCATTTT
TRBJ1-2 - - TRBV6-5 CASKLGQGYGYTF TGTGCCAGCAAGTTGGGGCAGGGGTATGGCTACACCTTC
TRBJ2-7 - - TRBV11-2 CASSLDRARREQYF TGTGCCAGCAGCTTAGATAGGGCCCGGAGGGAGCAGTACTTC
TRBJ2-7 TRBD1 - TRBV6-1 CASSDRDRVYEQYF TGTGCCAGCAGTGACCGGGACAGGGTGTACGAGCAGTACTTC
TRBJ2-5 TRBD1 - TRBV28 CASSSTGTGGETQYF TGTGCCAGCAGTTCCACCGGGACAGGAGGGGAGACCCAGTACTTC
TRBJ2-7 TRBD1 - TRBV19 CASSSGQGAYEQYF TGTGCCAGCTCCTCGGGACAGGGGGCCTACGAGCAGTACTTC
TRBJ2-7 TRBD2 - TRBV28 CASSLVSGRQYF TGTGCCAGCAGTTTGGTTAGCGGGAGGCAGTACTTC
TRBJ2-6 - - TRBV3-1/TRBV3-2 CASSPTTGPSGANVLTF TGTGCCAGCAGCCCAACCACAGGGCCTTCTGGGGCCAACGTCCTGACTTTC
TRBJ1-6 TRBD1 - TRBV6-5 CASRRDRGNSPLHF TGTGCCAGCAGACGCGACAGGGGAAATTCACCCCTCCACTTT
TRBJ2-2 TRBD2 - TRBV11-2 CASRNSGRDTGELFF TGTGCCAGCAGAAATAGCGGGAGGGATACCGGGGAGCTGTTTTTT
TRBJ2-7 - - TRBV2 CASSELSYEQYF TGTGCCAGCAGTGAACTCAGCTACGAGCAGTACTTC
TRBJ2-3 TRBD2 few TRBV13 CASSLPSGTDTQYF TGTGCCAGCAGCCTCCCTAGCGGGACAGATACGCAGTATTTT
TRBJ2-3 TRBD2 - TRBV7-2 CASSSDGGSTDTQYF TGTGCCAGCAGCTCGGACGGGGGGAGCACAGATACGCAGTATTTT